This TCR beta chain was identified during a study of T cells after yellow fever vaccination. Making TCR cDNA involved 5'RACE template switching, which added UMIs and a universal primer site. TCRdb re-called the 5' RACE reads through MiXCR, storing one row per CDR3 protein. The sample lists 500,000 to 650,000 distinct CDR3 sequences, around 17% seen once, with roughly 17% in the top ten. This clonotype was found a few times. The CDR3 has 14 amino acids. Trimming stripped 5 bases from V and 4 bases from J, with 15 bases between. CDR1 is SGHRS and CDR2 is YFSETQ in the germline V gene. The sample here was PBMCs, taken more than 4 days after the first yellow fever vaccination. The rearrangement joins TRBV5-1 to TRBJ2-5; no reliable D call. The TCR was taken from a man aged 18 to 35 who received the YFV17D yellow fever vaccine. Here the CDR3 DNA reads TGCGCCAGCAGAAGGGAATCGGTTGGAGAGACCCAGTACTTC. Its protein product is CASRRESVGETQYF.